This T cell receptor (beta chain) was retrieved from a study of blood T cells in healthy people across ages. Study details: Template switching captured about one barcoded beta molecule per two T cells. Findings and limits, study-wide: The diversity estimates, figures obtained from one million T cells, were considered underestimates. Diversity was higher, and naive CD4+ cells more numerous, in long-lived donors than in aged donors.

A J-beta primer mix and a sample-barcoded 5' primer were used in a second PCR of about 6 to 12 cycles. At least 3 million CDR3-containing paired-end reads were obtained per sample. TCRdb passed the 5' RACE reads through MiXCR, listing each CDR3 protein once. The sample includes about 1.1 million distinct CDR3 sequences, around two fifths of them seen just once. The length of the CDR3 is 14 residues. Germline lookup yields CDR1 MNHEY and CDR2 SVGAGI. Germline trimming cut 2 bases from V and 4 bases from J; bases unmatched to any gene: 0. This clonotype was observed many times. Its specificity is not known.

The chain links TRBV6-5 to TRBJ1-2, with TRBD1 identical over 11 bases. This sequence was found in a man aged 18 to 30 in good health. Sequencing used blood. CDR3 in amino acids: CASSYGTGGYGYTF. The CDR3 DNA follows: TGTGCCAGCAGTTACGGGACAGGGGGCTATGGCTACACCTTC.